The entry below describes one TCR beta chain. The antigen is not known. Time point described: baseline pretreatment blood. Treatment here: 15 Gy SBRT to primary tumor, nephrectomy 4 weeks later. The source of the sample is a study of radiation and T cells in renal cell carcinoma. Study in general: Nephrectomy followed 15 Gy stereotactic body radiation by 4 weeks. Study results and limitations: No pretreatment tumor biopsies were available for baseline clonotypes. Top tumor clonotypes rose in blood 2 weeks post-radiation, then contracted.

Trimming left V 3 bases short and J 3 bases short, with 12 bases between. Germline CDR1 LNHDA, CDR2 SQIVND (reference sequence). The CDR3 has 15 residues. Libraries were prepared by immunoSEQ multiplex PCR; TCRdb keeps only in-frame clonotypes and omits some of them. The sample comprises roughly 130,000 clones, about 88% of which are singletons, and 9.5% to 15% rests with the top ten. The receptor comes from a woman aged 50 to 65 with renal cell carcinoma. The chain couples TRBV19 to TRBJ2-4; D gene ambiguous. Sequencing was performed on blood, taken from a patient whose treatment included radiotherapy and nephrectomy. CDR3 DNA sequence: TGTGCCAGTAGTATGGTGGCGGCAGGCAAAAACATTCAGTACTTC. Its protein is CASSMVAAGKNIQYF.